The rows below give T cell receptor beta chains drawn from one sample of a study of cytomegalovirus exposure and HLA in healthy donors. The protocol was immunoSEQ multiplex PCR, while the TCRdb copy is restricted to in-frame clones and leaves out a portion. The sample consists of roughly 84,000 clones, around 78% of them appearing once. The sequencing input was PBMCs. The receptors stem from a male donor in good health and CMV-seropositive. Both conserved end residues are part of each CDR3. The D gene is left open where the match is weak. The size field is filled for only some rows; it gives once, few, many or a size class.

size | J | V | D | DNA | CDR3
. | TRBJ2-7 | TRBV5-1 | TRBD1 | TGCGCCAGCAGCTTGGGGACAGGGACAATCTCCTACGAGCAGTACTTC | CASSLGTGTISYEQYF
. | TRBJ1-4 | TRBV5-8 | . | TGTGCCAGCAGACGATCCACACAGGAAAAACTGTTTTTT | CASRRSTQEKLFF
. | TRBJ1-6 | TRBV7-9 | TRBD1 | TGTGCCAGCAGCTCACGGACAGGTCCAAATTCACCCCTCCACTTT | CASSSRTGPNSPLHF
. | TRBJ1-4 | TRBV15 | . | TGTGCCACCAGCAGAGATTATAATGAAAAACTGTTTTTT | CATSRDYNEKLFF
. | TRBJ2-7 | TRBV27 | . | TGTGCCAGCAGCTCCTCCTACGAGCAGTACTTC | CASSSSYEQYF
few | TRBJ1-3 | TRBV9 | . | TGTGCCAGCAGCCCTCGAAACAGGGAAGGAAACACCATATATTTT | CASSPRNREGNTIYF
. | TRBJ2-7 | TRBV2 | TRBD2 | TGTGCCAGCAGTGCATGGCTAGCGGGAGGGGAGCAGTACTTC | CASSAWLAGGEQYF
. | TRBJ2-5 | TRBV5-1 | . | TGCGCCAGCAGGGACTTGCGGGCGCAATCAGAGCAGTACTTC | CASRDLRAQSEQYF
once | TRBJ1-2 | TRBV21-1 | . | TGTGCCAGCAGCGGACACAGGGGGCATCGGACCTTC | CASSGHRGHRTF
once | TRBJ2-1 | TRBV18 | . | TGTGCCAGCTCACGAGCCGGGTGGAATGAGCAGTTCTTC | CASSRAGWNEQFF
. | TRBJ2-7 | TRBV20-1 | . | TGCAGTGCTAATCGGGGCTACGAGCAGTACTTC | CSANRGYEQYF
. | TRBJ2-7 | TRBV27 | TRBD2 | TGTGCCAGCAGGTTAGCGGGGGGGCTTTACGAGCAGTACTTC | CASRLAGGLYEQYF
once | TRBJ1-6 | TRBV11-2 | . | TGTGCCAGCAGCCACCAGGGGAACAATTCACCCCTCCACTTT | CASSHQGNNSPLHF
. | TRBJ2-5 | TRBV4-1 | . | TGCGCCAGCAGCCAACTCCCAGCGGGAGAGACCCAGTACTTC | CASSQLPAGETQYF
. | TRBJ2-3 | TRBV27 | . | TGTGCCAGCAGTTCGAATAGCGGCACAGATACGCAGTATTTT | CASSSNSGTDTQYF
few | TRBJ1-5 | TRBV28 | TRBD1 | TGTGCCAGCAGTCCGAGGGGACAGGGGGATCAGCCCCAGCATTTT | CASSPRGQGDQPQHF
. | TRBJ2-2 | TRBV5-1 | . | TGCGCCAGCAGCGCCCTTGCAGGGAACGGGGAGCTGTTTTTT | CASSALAGNGELFF
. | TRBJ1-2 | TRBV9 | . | TGTGCCAGCAGCATTAGTCGGGGGATGGATTATGGCTACACCTTC | CASSISRGMDYGYTF
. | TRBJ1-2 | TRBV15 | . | TGTGCCACCAGCCGCGATCCCGACAGCTATGGCTACACCTTC | CATSRDPDSYGYTF
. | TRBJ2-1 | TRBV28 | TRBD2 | TGTGCCAGCAGTTTTGTAGCGGGGGTCTACAATGAGCAGTTCTTC | CASSFVAGVYNEQFF